This record covers a single TCR beta chain. The sample belongs to a study of blood T cell repertoires in COVID-19. On the study more broadly: Sites across the United States, Italy and Spain contributed samples from acute and convalescent COVID-19.

Original methodology: The assay estimated nucleated cells by amplifying reference gene primers. Produced via immunoSEQ multiplex PCR; TCRdb's table is partial and in-frame only. V and J calls and clone size are given by that table; D and trimming were obtained from the DNA. The data show roughly 70,000 clones, with 90% seen just once and approximately 6.3% held by the top ten. Losses at the gene ends were 5 bases for V and 6 bases for J; bases not matched to a gene: 11. The germline gives CDR1 SSHAT, CDR2 FNYEAQ (reference sequence). The CDR3 has 16 residues. The origin of this receptor is a woman aged 80 or over with active COVID-19. The sequenced sample was peripheral blood. This chain joins TRBV7-7 and TRBJ2-1; 9 nucleotides align to TRBD1. CDR3 DNA sequence: TGTGCCAGCAGCCCCTTGACCGGGACAGGGCCCAATGAGCAGTTCTTC. Its translation: CASSPLTGTGPNEQFF.